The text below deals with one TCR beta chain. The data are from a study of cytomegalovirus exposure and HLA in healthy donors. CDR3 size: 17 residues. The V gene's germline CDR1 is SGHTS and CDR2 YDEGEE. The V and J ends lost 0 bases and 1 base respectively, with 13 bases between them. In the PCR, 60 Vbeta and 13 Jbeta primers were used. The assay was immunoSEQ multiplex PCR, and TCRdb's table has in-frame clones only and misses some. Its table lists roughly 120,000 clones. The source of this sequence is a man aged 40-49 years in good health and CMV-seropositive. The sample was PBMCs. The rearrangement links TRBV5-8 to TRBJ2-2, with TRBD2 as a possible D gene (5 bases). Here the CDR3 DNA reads TGTGCCAGCAGCTTGGCCCCGGGATTTAGGAACACCGGGGAGCTGTTTTTT. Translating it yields CASSLAPGFRNTGELFF.